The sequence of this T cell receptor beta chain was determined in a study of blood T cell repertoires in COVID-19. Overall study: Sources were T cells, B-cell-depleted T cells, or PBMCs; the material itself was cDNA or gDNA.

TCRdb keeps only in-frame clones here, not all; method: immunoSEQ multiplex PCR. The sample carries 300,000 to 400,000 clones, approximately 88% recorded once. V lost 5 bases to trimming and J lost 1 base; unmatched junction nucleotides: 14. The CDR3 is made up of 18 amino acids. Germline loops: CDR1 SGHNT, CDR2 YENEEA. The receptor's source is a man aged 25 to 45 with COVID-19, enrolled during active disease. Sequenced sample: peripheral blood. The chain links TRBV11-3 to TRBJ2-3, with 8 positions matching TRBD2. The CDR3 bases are TGTGCCAGCAGCCAGGCGGCGGGAGGAGAGAAGGGCACAGATACGCAGTATTTT. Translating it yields CASSQAAGGEKGTDTQYF.